Sequencing of this T cell receptor beta chain was carried out in a study of T cells in Graves' hyperthyroidism and ophthalmopathy. The length of the CDR3 is 16 residues. V shed 3 bases, J shed 5 bases, and the junction held 8 bases outside the gene matches. CDR1 is MDHEN and CDR2 is SYDVKM in the germline V gene. Findings and limits, study-wide: Ophthalmopathy was identified by the model a median around 6.9 months ahead of onset. Most thyroid clonotypes expanded above 0.001 were also detected in blood.

TCR beta CDR3 regions were amplified from RNA. First-round RT-PCR of the TCR CDR3 relied on the HTBI primer set. MiXCR was run by TCRdb on the multiplex PCR reads, yielding one entry per CDR3 protein. The table includes hundreds of thousands of distinct CDR3 sequences, about 14% detected once. Ten or more counts support this clonotype. Its antigen is currently unknown. Patients aged 18 to 65 had newly diagnosed hyperthyroidism of under 2 months' duration. Patients having uncontrolled infection, another autoimmune disease, pregnancy or lactation were not included. The sample taken for sequencing was blood. This receptor was taken from a woman in her thirties with Graves' hyperthyroidism. The J gene is TRBJ2-1, the V gene TRBV28; TRBD1 matches 9 bases. In DNA, the CDR3 is TGTGCCAGCAGTTTGGGGGGACAGGGAGGAGACAATGAGCAGTTCTTC. It yields the protein CASSLGGQGGDNEQFF.